The clone carrying this T cell receptor beta chain was counted only a few times. This record comes from a study of spatial heterogeneity in lung cancer. Study as a whole: As counted in raw reads, each unique TCR and UMI combination appeared more than ten times on average.

Stated time point: sample taken at primary tumor resection. The study sequenced unsorted whole RNA from tumor, nontumor lung or frozen PBMC. The donors, roughly 70 patients with untreated early-stage non-small cell lung cancer, provided the samples. Single TCR cDNA molecules each had their own unique molecular identifier. MiXCR was run by TCRdb on the 5' RACE reads, yielding one entry per CDR3 protein. Of 26,000 or so distinct CDR3 sequences in the sample, about 13% were seen once. This CDR3 has 13 residues. The germline CDR1 and CDR2 sequences are LNHDA and SQIVND (reference sequence). Trimming cost V 7 bases and J 4 bases; bases outside gene matches: 4.

Sequencing was performed on PBMCs, taken at surgery. The chain joins TRBV19 to TRBJ2-3, with 8 bases identical to TRBD2. The sequence came from a female donor with early-stage non-small cell lung cancer. The CDR3 spells CASTSGSPDTQYF. The DNA for the CDR3 is TGTGCCAGTACCAGCGGGAGCCCAGATACGCAGTATTTT.